Each of the 18 T cell receptor beta chains below was sequenced from the same sample in a study of molecular identifiers for immune sequencing clone quantification (dated by TCRdb to 2016 to 2019). Library generation was performed with PCR. TCRdb records Illumina HiSeq 4000 as the sequencer. In-frame beta chains were kept once TCRdb had trimmed the public reads at Q25 with fastp and called clones with MiXCR. Each CDR3 protein gets just one entry, which takes the most common genes and DNA from the rows behind it. The sample includes approximately 500,000 distinct CDR3 sequences, with around a fifth observed a single time. About 0.78% of the sample is in the top ten clones. Sequenced: naive CD8+ T cells from blood, with Jurkat cell RNA spiked in. The cell subset or site label, read with the paper, signifies: FACS-sorted CD8+CD4-CCR7+CD45RA+ naive T cells. Source of these receptors: a human donor in good health. Some libraries in this study had Jurkat cell RNA spiked in.

On this clonotype: A junction boundary mismatches the germline segment, possibly from a read error. The chain employs TRBV10-3 and TRBJ2-1, with D maybe TRBD1 (6 bases). CDR1 is ENHRY and CDR2 is SYGVKD in the germline V gene. CDR3 length equals 12 residues. CDR3 sequence (DNA): TGTGCCATCAGTGAGGGGGACAATGAGCGGTTCTTC. It translates to CAISEGDNERFF.

This clonotype was recorded at least ten times. This chain connects TRBV20-1 to TRBJ2-3; 9 bases agree with TRBD2. The trim removed 1 base at V and 0 bases at J, leaving 11 bases unmatched. CDR3 size: 18 residues. From germline, CDR1 is DFQATT and CDR2 SNEGSKA (reference sequence). CDR3 nucleotide sequence: TGCAGTGCTAGAGCTACGGGACTAGCTCTTCGAAGCACAGATACGCAGTATTTT. This gives the protein CSARATGLALRSTDTQYF.

The rearrangement joins TRBV7-9 to TRBJ2-7, with unresolved D. Germline CDR1 is SEHNR and CDR2 is FQNEAQ (reference sequence). V lost 3 bases, J lost 5 bases, and 11 bases lay in between. The CDR3 consists of 13 residues. CDR3: CASSFTPRHEQYF. CDR3 DNA: TGTGCCAGCAGCTTTACCCCGCGCCACGAGCAGTACTTC. Full variable domain (rest looked up from reference TRBV7-9 and TRBJ2-7): DTGVSQNPRHKITKRGQNVTFRCDPISEHNRLYWYRQTLGQGPEFLTYFQNEAQLEKSRLLSDRFSAERPKGSFSTLEIQRTEQGDSAMYLCASSFTPRHEQYFGPGTRLTVT.

The chain carries TRBV5-3 and TRBJ2-4; D uncertain. TRBV5-3 is designated an ORF whose function remains uncertain. Trimming shortened V by 8 bases and J by 5 bases, and 11 bases separated the two germline ends. The CDR3 runs 12 residues. The CDR3 loop reads CASSSNENIQYF. CDR3 DNA sequence: TGTGCCAGCAGTTCTAACGAAAACATTCAGTACTTC.

This clonotype was detected ten times or more. The V gene is TRBV4-1, the J gene TRBJ1-1; 8 bases align to TRBD1. The CDR3 is 15 amino acids. CDR1 is MGHRA, CDR2 YSYEKL, per germline. The trim removed 1 base at V and 4 bases at J, leaving 5 bases unmatched. This chain's CDR3 is CASSQAQGAGTEAFF. CDR3 coding DNA: TGCGCCAGCAGCCAAGCCCAGGGGGCAGGCACTGAAGCTTTCTTT.

V is TRBV27 and J is TRBJ2-7; a weak D match, TRBD1 (5 bases). Germline values: CDR1 MNHEY, CDR2 SMNVEV (reference sequence). The V gene lost 3 bases and the J gene lost 5 bases, with 17 bases spanning the gap. The CDR3 runs to 15 residues. CDR3 sequence: CASSLVTDGSHEQYF. The CDR3 region has the DNA TGTGCCAGCAGTTTGGTGACAGATGGGTCCCACGAGCAGTACTTC.

This clonotype showed up many times. The rearrangement uses TRBV12-3 or TRBV12-4 and TRBJ2-1, with 11 bases aligning to TRBD2. With V trimmed by 6 bases and J by 0 bases, 10 bases remained unmatched. CDR3 length: 18 residues. CDR3: CASSFTSGSVPSYNEQFF. CDR3 DNA sequence: TGTGCCAGCAGCTTTACTAGCGGGAGTGTCCCCTCCTACAATGAGCAGTTCTTC.

At least ten counts were recorded for this clonotype. V is TRBV20-1 and J is TRBJ2-7; 7 bases line up with TRBD2. Germline CDR1 reads DFQATT; CDR2 reads SNEGSKA (reference sequence). V dropped 2 bases and J dropped 0; count of bases not matched to a gene: 1. The CDR3 is 13 residues long. Here the CDR3 reads CSARTSDSYEQYF. In DNA, the CDR3 is TGCAGTGCTAGAACTAGCGACTCCTACGAGCAGTACTTC.

This clonotype was counted many times. This chain uses TRBV10-3 with TRBJ2-3, with TRBD2 matching over 9 bases. This CDR3 comprises 15 residues. V shed 6 bases, J shed 2 bases, and the junction held 6 bases outside the gene matches. Germline lookup yields CDR1 ENHRY and CDR2 SYGVKD. The CDR3 DNA follows: TGTGCCATCAGCGCGGGGGGGGATTTCACAGATACGCAGTATTTT. Its protein is CAISAGGDFTDTQYF.

The rearrangement links TRBV28 to TRBJ1-2; D may be TRBD1 (6 bases). In germline, CDR1 is MDHEN, CDR2 SYDVKM. This CDR3 is built from 12 residues. V was pared by 6 bases and J by 4 bases, with 9 bases between. CDR3: CASRWGPYGYTF. CDR3 DNA: TGTGCCAGCAGGTGGGGGCCCTATGGCTACACCTTC.

This clonotype was observed a few times. The chain employs TRBV5-1 and TRBJ2-1; 9 positions match TRBD1. The V gene end was trimmed by 6 bases and the J gene end by 6 bases; junction bases not matched to a gene: 10. The CDR3 contains 15 residues. Per the germline V gene, CDR1 is SGHRS and CDR2 is YFSETQ. CDR3 region: CASTPGTGYGNEQFF. The DNA of the CDR3 is TGCGCCAGCACCCCCGGGACAGGGTATGGCAATGAGCAGTTCTTC.

This clonotype showed up just a few times. J is TRBJ1-2 and V is TRBV3-1; D may be TRBD1 (6 bases). The germline gives CDR1 LGHDT, CDR2 YNNKEL (reference sequence). The CDR3 is made up of 19 amino acids. V was clipped by 4 bases and J by 3 bases, with 27 bases between them. The CDR3 coding sequence is TGTGCCAGCAGCCCTGTAGGCCTTAGGACAGACCGAATTTACTATGGCTACACCTTC. This translates into CASSPVGLRTDRIYYGYTF.

This clonotype has ten or more counts. The chain carries TRBV29-1 and TRBJ2-3; D possibly corresponds to TRBD2 (6 bases). Germline-derived CDR1 and CDR2 are SQVTM and ANQGSEA. CDR3 length: 16 residues. V lost 0 bases to trimming and J lost 5 bases, with 18 bases between them. This chain's CDR3 is CSVEDRGDGSVDTQYF. The CDR3 DNA sequence: TGCAGCGTTGAAGATCGGGGTGACGGGAGCGTAGATACGCAGTATTTT.

This chain links TRBV2 with TRBJ1-1; D may be TRBD1 (5 bases). The CDR3 runs 16 residues. Between the trimmed V and J ends, which lost 4 bases and 4 bases, there was a span of 19 bases. Germline V gene data show CDR1 as SNHLY and CDR2 as FYNNEI. The CDR3 here is CASSGSRQTGGTEAFF. The DNA for the CDR3 is TGTGCCAGCAGTGGCTCCCGACAGACGGGGGGCACTGAAGCTTTCTTT.

With respect to this clonotype: This could be a read error, since a much larger clone is one nucleotide away. The chain is built from TRBV7-6 and TRBJ2-7; no clear D. The CDR3 spans 13 residues. With 1 base removed from V and 6 bases from J, the gap between germline ends came to 10 bases. Germline V CDR1 and CDR2: SGHVS, FNYEAQ. CDR3 amino acids: CASSLERLGEQYF. The DNA of the CDR3 is TGTGCCAGCAGCTTAGAGAGGTTGGGCGAGCAGTACTTC.

There are a few counts of this clonotype. The gene calls are TRBV12-3 or TRBV12-4 and TRBJ2-2; D not certain. There are 13 residues in the CDR3. V was pared by 3 bases and J by 3 bases, with 5 bases between. CDR3 amino acids: CASSFQDTGELFF. For the CDR3, the DNA is TGTGCCAGCAGTTTCCAGGACACCGGGGAGCTGTTTTTT.

This clonotype was seen only a few times. This chain uses TRBV12-3 or TRBV12-4 with TRBJ2-3; 8 nucleotides align to TRBD2. V was pared by 6 bases and J by 3 bases, with 11 bases of the junction left unmatched. This CDR3 comprises 16 residues. The CDR3 spells CASRGGRGGLTDTQYF. CDR3 nucleotide sequence: TGTGCCAGCAGGGGGGGACGGGGGGGTTTGACAGATACGCAGTATTTT.

The chain recombines TRBV28 with TRBJ2-7; 10 bases agree with TRBD2. Unmatched junction bases numbered 7, after V lost 6 bases and J lost 5 bases. The CDR3 length is 14 residues. Germline V gives CDR1 MDHEN, CDR2 SYDVKM. CDR3 DNA sequence: TGTGCCAGCAGGTACCTAGCGGGAGTCGACGAGCAGTACTTC. This gives the protein CASRYLAGVDEQYF.